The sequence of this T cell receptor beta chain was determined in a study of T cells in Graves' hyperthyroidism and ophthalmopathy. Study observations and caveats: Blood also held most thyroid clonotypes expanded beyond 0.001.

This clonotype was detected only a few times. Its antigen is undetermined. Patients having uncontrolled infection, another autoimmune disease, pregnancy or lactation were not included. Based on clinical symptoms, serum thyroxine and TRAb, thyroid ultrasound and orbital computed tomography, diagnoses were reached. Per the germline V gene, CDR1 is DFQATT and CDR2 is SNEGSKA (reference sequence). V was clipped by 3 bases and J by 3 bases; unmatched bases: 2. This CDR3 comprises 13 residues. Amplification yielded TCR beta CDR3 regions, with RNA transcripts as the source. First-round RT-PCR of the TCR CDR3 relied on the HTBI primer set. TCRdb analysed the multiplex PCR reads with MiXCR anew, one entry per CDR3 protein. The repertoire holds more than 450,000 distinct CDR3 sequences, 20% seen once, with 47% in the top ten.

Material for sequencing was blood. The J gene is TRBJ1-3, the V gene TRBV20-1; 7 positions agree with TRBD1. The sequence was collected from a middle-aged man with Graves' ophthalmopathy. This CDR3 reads CSASDRVGNTIYF. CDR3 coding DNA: TGCAGTGCTAGTGACAGGGTTGGAAACACCATATATTTT.